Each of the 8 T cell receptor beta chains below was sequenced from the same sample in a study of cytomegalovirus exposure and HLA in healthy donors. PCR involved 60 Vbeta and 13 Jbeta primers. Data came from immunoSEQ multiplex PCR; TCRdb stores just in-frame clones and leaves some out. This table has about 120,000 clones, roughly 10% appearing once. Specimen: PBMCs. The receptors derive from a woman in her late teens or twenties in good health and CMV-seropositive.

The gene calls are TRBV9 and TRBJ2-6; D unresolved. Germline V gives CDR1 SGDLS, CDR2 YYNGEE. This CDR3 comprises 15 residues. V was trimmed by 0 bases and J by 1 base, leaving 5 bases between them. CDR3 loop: CASSVGASGANVLTF. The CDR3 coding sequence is TGTGCCAGCAGCGTAGGTGCGTCTGGGGCCAACGTCCTGACTTTC.

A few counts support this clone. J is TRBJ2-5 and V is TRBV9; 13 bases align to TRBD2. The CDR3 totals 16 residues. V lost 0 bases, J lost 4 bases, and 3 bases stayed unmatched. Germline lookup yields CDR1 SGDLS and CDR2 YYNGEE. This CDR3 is CASSVGLAGGRETQYF. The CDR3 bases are TGTGCCAGCAGCGTAGGACTAGCGGGAGGAAGAGAGACCCAGTACTTC.

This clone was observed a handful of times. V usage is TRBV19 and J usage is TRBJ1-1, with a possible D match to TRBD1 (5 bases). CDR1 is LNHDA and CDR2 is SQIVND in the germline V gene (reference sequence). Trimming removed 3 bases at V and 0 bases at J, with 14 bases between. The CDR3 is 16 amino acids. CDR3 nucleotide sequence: TGTGCCAGTAGTATGGGCAGGGCAACAGTGAACACTGAAGCTTTCTTT. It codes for CASSMGRATVNTEAFF.

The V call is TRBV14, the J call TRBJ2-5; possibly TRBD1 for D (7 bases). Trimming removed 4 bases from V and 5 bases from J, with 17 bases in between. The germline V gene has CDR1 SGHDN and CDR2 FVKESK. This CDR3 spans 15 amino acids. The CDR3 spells CASSRDSGPLETQYF. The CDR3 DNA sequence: TGTGCCAGCAGCCGGGACAGCGGGCCTCTGGAGACCCAGTACTTC.

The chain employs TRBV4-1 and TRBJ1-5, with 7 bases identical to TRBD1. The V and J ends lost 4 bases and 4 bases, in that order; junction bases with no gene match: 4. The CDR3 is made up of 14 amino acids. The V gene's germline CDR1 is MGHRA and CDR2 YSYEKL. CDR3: CASSLATGNQPQHF. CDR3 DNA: TGCGCCAGCAGCCTAGCGACAGGGAATCAGCCCCAGCATTTT.

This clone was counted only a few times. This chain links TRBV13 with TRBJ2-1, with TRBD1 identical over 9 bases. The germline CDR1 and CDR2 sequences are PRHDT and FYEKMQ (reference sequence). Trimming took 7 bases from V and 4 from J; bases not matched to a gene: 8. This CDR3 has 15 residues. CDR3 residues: CASTSSGTGYNEQFF. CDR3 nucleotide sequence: TGTGCCAGCACCTCGTCCGGGACAGGGTACAATGAGCAGTTCTTC.

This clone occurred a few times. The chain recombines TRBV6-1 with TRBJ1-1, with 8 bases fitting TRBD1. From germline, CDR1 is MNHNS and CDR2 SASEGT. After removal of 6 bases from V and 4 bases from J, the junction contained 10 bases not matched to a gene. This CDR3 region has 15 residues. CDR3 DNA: TGTGCCAGCAGAAGGGGACAGGTCGTCGCCACTGAAGCTTTCTTT. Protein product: CASRRGQVVATEAFF.

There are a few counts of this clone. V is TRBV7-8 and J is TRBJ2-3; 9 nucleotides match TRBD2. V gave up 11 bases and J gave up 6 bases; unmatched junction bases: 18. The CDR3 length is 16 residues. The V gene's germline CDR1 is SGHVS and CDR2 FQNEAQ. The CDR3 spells CACPLPTLAGYDTQYF. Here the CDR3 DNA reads TGTGCCTGCCCTTTACCCACTCTAGCGGGGTACGATACGCAGTATTTT. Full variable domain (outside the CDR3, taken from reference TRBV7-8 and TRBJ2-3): GAGVSQSPRYKVAKRGQDVALRCDPISGHVSLFWYQQALGQGPEFLTYFQNEAQLDKSGLPSDRFFAERPEGSVSTLKIQRTQQEDSAVYLCACPLPTLAGYDTQYFGPGTRLTVL.